The 4 T cell receptor beta chains listed next were all sequenced from one sample in a study of cytomegalovirus exposure and HLA in healthy donors. In the PCR, 60 Vbeta and 13 Jbeta primers were used. Using immunoSEQ multiplex PCR, the repertoire was profiled, and TCRdb retains in-frame clones only, with some absent. The table shows about 150,000 clones, with roughly 75% occurring only once. The sequencing input was PBMCs. All receptors come from a young man in good health and CMV-seropositive.

The gene calls are TRBV30 and TRBJ1-1; TRBD1 might be the D (6 bases). The length of the CDR3 is 13 residues. From germline, CDR1 is GTSNPN and CDR2 SVGIG (reference sequence). V lost 4 bases to trimming and J lost 5 bases, with 14 bases between them. DNA for the CDR3: TGTGCCTGGATAACAGGGTTTCGGACTGAAGCTTTCTTT. Its protein is CAWITGFRTEAFF.

The chain has TRBV5-8 and TRBJ2-7, with a tentative D call TRBD2 (5 bases). The CDR3 is 13 amino acids. Trimming stripped 1 base from V and 4 bases from J, with 9 bases between. Germline assignment: CDR1 SGHTS and CDR2 YDEGEE. Written as DNA, the CDR3 is TGTGCCAGCAGCTTGCCACTAGGGTACGAGCAGTACTTC. Protein: CASSLPLGYEQYF.

This rearrangement joins TRBV19 to TRBJ2-7; a possible D gene is TRBD1 (6 bases). V lost 4 bases to trimming and J lost 2 bases, with 9 bases between them. Germline values: CDR1 LNHDA, CDR2 SQIVND (reference sequence). The CDR3 is 13 residues long. The CDR3 coding sequence is TGTGCCAGTAGTAGGGGGCGACCCTACGAGCAGTACTTC. This codes for CASSRGRPYEQYF.

The rearrangement joins TRBV29-1 to TRBJ2-1; the match to TRBD2 covers 9 bases. Trimming at V came to 8 bases and at J to 5 bases, leaving 10 bases not matched to a gene. CDR1 SQVTM and CDR2 ANQGSEA come from the germline V gene. The CDR3 consists of 14 residues. The CDR3 sequence is CSIRPGLANNEQFF. The CDR3 coding sequence is TGCAGCATACGACCGGGACTAGCAAACAATGAGCAGTTCTTC.